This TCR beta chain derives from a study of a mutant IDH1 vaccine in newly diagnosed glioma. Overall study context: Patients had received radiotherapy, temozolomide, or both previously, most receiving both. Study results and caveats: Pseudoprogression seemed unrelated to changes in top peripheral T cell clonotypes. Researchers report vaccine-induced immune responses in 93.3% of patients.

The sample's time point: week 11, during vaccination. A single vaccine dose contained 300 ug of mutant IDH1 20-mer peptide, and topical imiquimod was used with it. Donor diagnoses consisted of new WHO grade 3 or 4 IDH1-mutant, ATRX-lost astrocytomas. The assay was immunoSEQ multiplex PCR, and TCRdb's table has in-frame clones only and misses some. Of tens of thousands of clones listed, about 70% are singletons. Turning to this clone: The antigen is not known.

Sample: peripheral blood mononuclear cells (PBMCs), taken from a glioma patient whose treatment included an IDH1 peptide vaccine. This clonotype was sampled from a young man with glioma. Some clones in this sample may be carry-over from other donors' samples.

CDR3 sequence: CASSGRTGSLEKLFF. The CDR3 DNA reads as TGTGCCAGCTCAGGGCGGACAGGGAGCCTAGAAAAACTGTTTTTT. V and J are TRBV18 and TRBJ1-4, with 8 bases matching TRBD1. With V trimmed by 5 bases and J by 8 bases, 10 bases remained unmatched. This CDR3 contains 15 residues. The germline V gene has CDR1 KGHSH and CDR2 LQKENI.